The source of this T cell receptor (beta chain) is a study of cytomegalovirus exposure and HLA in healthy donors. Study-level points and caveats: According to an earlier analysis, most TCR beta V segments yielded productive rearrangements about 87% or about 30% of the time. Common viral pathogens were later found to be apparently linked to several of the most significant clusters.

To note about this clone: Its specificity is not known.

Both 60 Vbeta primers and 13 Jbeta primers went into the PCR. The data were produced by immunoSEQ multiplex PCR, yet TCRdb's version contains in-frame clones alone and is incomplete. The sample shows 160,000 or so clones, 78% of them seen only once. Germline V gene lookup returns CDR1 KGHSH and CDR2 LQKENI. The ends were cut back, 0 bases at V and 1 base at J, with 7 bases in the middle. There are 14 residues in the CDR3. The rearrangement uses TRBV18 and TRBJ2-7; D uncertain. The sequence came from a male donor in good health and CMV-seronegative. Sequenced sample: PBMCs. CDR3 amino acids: CASSPPASSYEQYF. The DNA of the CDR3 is TGTGCCAGCTCACCACCGGCATCGTCCTACGAGCAGTACTTC.